The sequence of this TCR beta chain was determined in a study of CD8 T cells in Susac syndrome. RNA in amounts of roughly 0.5 to 1 ug was reverse transcribed with random hexamers. Coverage of TCR beta CDR3 amplification by immunoSEQ multiplex PCR extended to 54 Vbeta and 13 Jbeta. TCRdb recomputed calls from the immunoSEQ multiplex PCR reads with MiXCR, one row per CDR3 protein. The data hold 150,000 to 200,000 distinct CDR3 sequences, with roughly 95% observed a single time. Sequencing of TCR beta was carried out in blood CD8+ and CD4+ T cells. In the multiple sclerosis control group, patients were treatment-naive and had stable or active relapsing-remitting disease. V gave up 5 bases and J gave up 5 bases, with 16 bases separating them. The germline V gene encodes CDR1 SGDLS and CDR2 YYNGEE. This CDR3 is built from 14 residues.

The chain recombines TRBV9 with TRBJ1-1, with D possibly matching TRBD1 (5 bases). The receptor comes from a human donor with multiple sclerosis. Sequencing was performed on CD4+ T cells from PBMCs. The CDR3 region is CASRPGLKGTEAFF. The CDR3, as DNA: TGTGCCAGCAGGCCCGGACTGAAGGGGACTGAAGCTTTCTTT.